This TCR beta chain appears in the sequencing data of a study of response to subunit inactivated influenza vaccine. Germline V gene sequence: CDR1 DFQATT, CDR2 SNEGSKA (reference sequence). The CDR3 sequence is 16 residues long. J lost 2 bases, V lost 3 bases, and 10 bases had no gene match. Each CDR3 protein gets one entry after TCRdb re-called the RT-PCR reads with MiXCR. The sample consists of over 650,000 distinct CDR3 sequences, roughly 18% of them appearing once. The specimen was PBMCs from blood, collected 5 to 6 days after vaccination. The TCR originated in a man between 45 and 60 years old who received an inactivated influenza vaccine. The V gene is TRBV20-1, the J gene TRBJ2-3; the match to TRBD2 covers 8 bases. CDR3 DNA: TGCAGTGCTAGGGCGGTTACTAGCGGCCCCACAGATACGCAGTATTTT. Translation: CSARAVTSGPTDTQYF.